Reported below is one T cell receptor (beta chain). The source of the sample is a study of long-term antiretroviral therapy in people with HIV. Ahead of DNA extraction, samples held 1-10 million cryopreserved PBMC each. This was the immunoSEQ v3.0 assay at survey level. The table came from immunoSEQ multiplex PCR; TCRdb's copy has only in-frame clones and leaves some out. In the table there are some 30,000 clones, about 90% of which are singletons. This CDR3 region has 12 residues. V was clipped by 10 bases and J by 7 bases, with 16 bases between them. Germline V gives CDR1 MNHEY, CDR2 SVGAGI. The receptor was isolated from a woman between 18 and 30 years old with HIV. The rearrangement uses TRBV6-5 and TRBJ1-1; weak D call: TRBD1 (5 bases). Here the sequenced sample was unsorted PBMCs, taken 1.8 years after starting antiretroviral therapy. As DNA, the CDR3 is TGTGCCACCTCGGGACGGCGGATTGAAGCTTTCTTT. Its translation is CATSGRRIEAFF.